This T cell receptor (beta chain) was captured by sequencing in a study of cytomegalovirus exposure and HLA in healthy donors (dated by TCRdb to the late 2010s). The study in broad terms: An earlier analysis of 550 to 700 of the donors reported about 250 Gb of sequence data and 117 million unique TCR beta sequences from 150 million to 200 million T cells. The aim of the study was to test whether cataloging public T cell receptors could identify signatures of past pathogen exposure. Every discovery cohort repertoire had been produced on one sequencing platform. The T cell repertoires of some 700 subjects were profiled by immunosequencing and related to cytomegalovirus serostatus. Roughly 300 gigabases of sequencing data and around 85 million unique TCR sequences made up an early release that covered nearly 650 HLA-typed donors. Of the approximately 400 genotyped donors, 65% to 90% were placed in the genetic ancestry cluster associated with self-reported Caucasian donors. Alongside the repertoire data, information on donor age, sex, ethnicity and CMV serostatus was compiled. Genome-wide SNP genotypes for about 65% of the 666 donors were used in a later genetic analysis, which treated that subset as a discovery cohort. Four or five DR-DQ haplotypes were handled as single units for association and clustering because linkage in the cohort was strong. Along with the roughly 610-subject first cohort, a separate validation cohort of over a hundred different subjects was used. Both class I and class II loci were covered by HLA typing, at four-digit resolution. The number of typed donors differed by locus: roughly 620-630 for A, B, C, DRB1 and DQB1; 500 to 550 for DQA1; over 600 for DPA1; and about 470 for DPB1. Across 398 genotyped donors of the cohort, an average of approximately 240,000 unique TCR beta nucleotide sequences per donor were sequenced, and roughly 18% of those sequences were non-productive. A later analysis re-analyzed previously published TCR beta repertoires from 500 to 700 donors and added high-resolution HLA genotyping to study TCR occurrence patterns. In the later analysis, no new phenotypic data were used to find candidate immune exposures; instead, reliance was placed on TCR beta sequences and their occurrence across donors. To decide whether each TCR beta V gene segment behaved as functional or pseudogenic, an earlier analysis of some 600 of the donors relied on high-throughput TCR beta sequencing. To predict cytomegalovirus infection status, the study brought together high-throughput TCR immunosequencing, statistical association of individual TCRs with disease status, and machine learning. The paper's findings and limits, for the study overall: While some public TCRs were present in many individuals, most TCR sequences turned up only very rarely across donors. According to a later analysis, TCR association rates differed among HLA loci, with DRB1 alleles showing the most associated TCRs and HLA-C alleles showing the fewest. A later analysis found that HLA-associated TCR beta chains were more clonally expanded and had lower generation probabilities than equally common non-associated chains. A few of the identified cytomegalovirus-associated TCR beta chains were confirmed in vitro to be specific for cytomegalovirus antigens. The sequencing pipeline was judged likely to have produced a cluster of highly shared sequence variants as a technical artifact. A further reported finding was that TCR beta sequences accurately predicted the HLA-A and HLA-B alleles for most subjects in the first cohort. Linkage disequilibrium might explain the correlated functional status among segregating V segments, but an unknown experimental factor could not be ruled out. A later analysis reported that several top co-occurrence clusters appeared linked to parvovirus B19, influenza, CMV and Epstein-Barr virus. A total of around 150 TCR beta chains were listed by the study as associated with cytomegalovirus. An earlier analysis of around 540 of the donors showed that most TCR beta V segments appeared in productive rearrangements either about 90% or about 30% of the time, which broadly matched IMGT annotations. In this cohort, only TCR beta chains were sequenced, and detectable features were limited by the absence of alpha or paired-chain data. The authors suggested that the approach could potentially be generalized to other disease states and immunological phenotypes. The earlier analysis of about 600 of the donors excluded roughly 17 rarely observed V segments, including chromosome 9 orphons, because counts were too low. Strong co-occurrence of HLA alleles, especially DR and DQ, made assigning TCR associations to individual alleles difficult. Because HLA typing was missing for some donors at each locus, association tests included only the typed subset. According to a later analysis, most CMV-associated TCR beta chains appeared to be HLA-restricted, and the HLA associations seemed to be driven largely by CMV exposure. In a later analysis, about 16,000 TCR beta sequences were associated with specific HLA alleles at a false discovery rate of 0.05. Roughly uniform sequencing depth across donors was assumed in presence/absence analyses, although this assumption may not hold. An association between a missense DCLRE1C variant and V-gene and J-gene trimming of TCR beta chains was found in a later genetic analysis and replicated in an independent cohort. Compared with the roughly 720-donor mean, donors in an Asian-associated ancestry cluster had fewer N-insertions in productive TCRs, according to a later genetic analysis. The 87-base-pair reads could not distinguish some IMGT-functional V segments, including TRBV6-2 and TRBV6-3, so those segments were excluded. The only immune exposure information available for the cohort was CMV serostatus. The classifier was reported to diagnose cytomegalovirus status with high specificity and sensitivity in both the original and validation cohorts.

The cohort was made up of 500 to 850 healthy bone marrow donors. At the time of sampling, every cohort member was nominally healthy, though immune exposures that went unrecorded were likely present. The donor tested CMV seronegative and was one of the 352 seronegative cohort members. A peripheral blood sample was collected from each donor, and TCR beta sequencing was performed on peripheral blood mononuclear cells. The Qiagen DNeasy Blood Extraction Kit was used to extract genomic DNA from the blood cell samples. Comments on this clone: Its antigen remains undetermined. Base qualities are not at hand, and no much larger clone is one base apart.

The library was built by means of the immunoSEQ multiplex PCR assay. For the multiplex PCR, a mixture combining 60 forward primers for TCR Vbeta segments and 13 reverse primers for TCR Jbeta segments was used. The CDR3 region of rearranged TCR beta genes was amplified from genomic DNA by a multiplex PCR assay. The amplified TCR beta libraries were sequenced on the Illumina HiSeq System as 87-base-pair reads. The paper's data handling went like this. Across the 640 or so repertoires, a later analysis counted approximately 83 million unique TCR beta chains, roughly 11 million of which were shared by at least two donors. To remove PCR and sequencing errors, raw reads were error-corrected and collapsed into unique sequences using a nearest-neighbor algorithm that merged closely related sequences. To assign V, D and J gene segments, CDR3 sequences were aligned to IMGT reference sequences. For a sequence to be retained, a match of at least six nucleotides to both a V gene segment and a J gene segment was required. A rearrangement was called productive if the CDR3 had no stop codons and remained in frame with V and J, and every other rearrangement was called non-productive. Following IMGT convention, CDR3 was defined as the stretch from the second conserved V-encoded cysteine to the conserved J-encoded phenylalanine. The earlier analysis of more than 450 of the donors excluded sequences that lacked an unambiguous match to a single V gene segment. In an earlier analysis of approximately 610 of the donors, V segments were called functional above 56.7% productive rearrangements and were called segregating when the between-donor standard deviation exceeded 5%. A statistical classification framework was built to diagnose cytomegalovirus status from the catalog of TCR beta chain sequences. In a later analysis, TCR nucleotide sequences were compared against IMGT/GENE-DB human TR gene sequences so that V and J genes could be assigned. Using the TCRdist pipeline, a later analysis assigned CDR3 sequences along with most-parsimonious VDJ recombination scenarios. In a later analysis, every TCR beta chain was defined by the combination of its CDR3 amino acid sequence and its V-gene family, and reads without a unique V-gene family were dropped. As a way to deal with suspected cross-contamination and a sequencing artifact, a later analysis dropped more than 500 nucleotide sequences that were highly shared and had low generation probability. For each public chain, a later analysis derived a clonal expansion index from normalized ranks of inferred template counts within each repertoire. In a later analysis, generation probabilities were computed using a VDJ recombination model fitted to out-of-frame rearrangements, and the results were checked against IGoR. In a later analysis, TCR-TCR, TCR-HLA and TCR-CMV co-occurrence was scored with hypergeometric tests, and a repertoire-size bias correction was applied to TCR pairs. To estimate false discovery rates, a later analysis permuted the HLA or CMV assignments 20 times. In a later analysis, co-occurring TCRs were grouped using DBSCAN, and TCRdist sequence similarity was added for clustering within HLA-allele-positive subsets. Repertoires with fewer than 30,000 or more than 120,000 public chains, plus five repertoires with anomalous nucleotide sharing, were excluded from co-occurrence clustering. TCRdb re-hosts the immuneACCESS table, in-frame sequences only. Its copies lack some clones; in the studies checked, an unresolved V gene accounts for under half of them, and the cause for the rest is not known. Clone size and V and J calls were adopted from that table, with D and trimming inferred from the DNA. The sample contains about 200,000 clones, around 85% of them found a single time. The biggest ten clones account for 1.5% to 2% of the sample.

V is trimmed back by 3 bases and J by 5 bases, and the junction contains 8 bases that no gene match accounts for. Counted from cysteine to phenylalanine, this CDR3 has 15 amino acids. The kept DNA is CDR3 alone, 45 bases in frame from the first base. The germline V gene encodes CDR1 SGHVS and CDR2 FQNEAQ. This clonotype was obtained from a man aged 50 to 59 in good health and CMV-seronegative. The sample comprised PBMCs. The chain links TRBV7-8 with TRBJ2-7; TRBD1 matches 9 bases in the middle. The nucleotide sequence reads TGTGCCAGCAGCTTCCCGGGACAGGGACCCGACGAGCAGTACTTC. The translation is CASSFPGQGPDEQYF.